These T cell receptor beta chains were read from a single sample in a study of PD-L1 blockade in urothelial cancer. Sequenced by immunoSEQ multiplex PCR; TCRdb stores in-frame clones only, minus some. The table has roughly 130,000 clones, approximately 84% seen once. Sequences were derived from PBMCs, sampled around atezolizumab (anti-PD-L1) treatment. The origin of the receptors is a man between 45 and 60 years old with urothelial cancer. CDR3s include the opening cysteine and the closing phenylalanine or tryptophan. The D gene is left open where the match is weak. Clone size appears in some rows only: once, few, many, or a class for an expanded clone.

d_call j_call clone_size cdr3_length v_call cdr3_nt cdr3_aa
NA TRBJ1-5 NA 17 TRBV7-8 TGTGCCAGCAGCCTACCAGCCTGGCGGGTCCGGGATCAGCCCCAGCATTTT CASSLPAWRVRDQPQHF
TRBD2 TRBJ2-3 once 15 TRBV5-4 TGTGCCAGCAGTCTAGCGGGATTAAGCACAGATACGCAGTATTTT CASSLAGLSTDTQYF
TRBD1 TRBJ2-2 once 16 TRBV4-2 TGTGCCAGCAGCCTTGTCGGGACAGGAGACACCGGGGAGCTGTTTTTT CASSLVGTGDTGELFF
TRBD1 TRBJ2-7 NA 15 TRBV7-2 TGTGCCAGCAGCTTCCGGGACAGGGAATTAGGGGAGCAGTACTTC CASSFRDRELGEQYF
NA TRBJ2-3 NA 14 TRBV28 TGTGCCAGCAGCTCCCGGTTTATCACAGATACGCAGTATTTT CASSSRFITDTQYF
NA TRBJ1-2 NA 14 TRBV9 TGTGCCAGCAGCGTAGAGTCGGGGAACTATGGCTACACCTTC CASSVESGNYGYTF
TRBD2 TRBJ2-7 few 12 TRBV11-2 TGTGCCAGCAGCCCGACTAGCGGGAGTAAGTACTTC CASSPTSGSKYF
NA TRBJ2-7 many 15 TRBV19 TGTGCCAGTAGTCTAGTAAGCCGGACAGTCTACGAGCAGTACTTC CASSLVSRTVYEQYF
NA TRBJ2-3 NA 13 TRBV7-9 TGTGCCAGCAGCCCGCGACTAGCAGATACGCAGTATTTT CASSPRLADTQYF
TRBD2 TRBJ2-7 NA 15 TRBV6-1 TGTGCCAGCAGTGAACGTAGCGGGAGAACTCTCGAGCAGTACTTC CASSERSGRTLEQYF
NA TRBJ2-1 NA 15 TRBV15 TGTGCCACCAGCAGAGAACAGGGATACAACAATGAGCAGTTCTTC CATSREQGYNNEQFF
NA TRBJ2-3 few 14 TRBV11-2 TGTGCCAGCAGCCTTAGCTTAGGGGGAGATACGCAGTATTTT CASSLSLGGDTQYF
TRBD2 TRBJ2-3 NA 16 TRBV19 TGTGCCAGTAGTCAAGGACTAGCGGGAGGTACAGATACGCAGTATTTT CASSQGLAGGTDTQYF
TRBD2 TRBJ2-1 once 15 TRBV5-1 TGCGCCAGCAGTTACCGGCGGGGGGGGTACAATGAGCAGTTCTTC CASSYRRGGYNEQFF
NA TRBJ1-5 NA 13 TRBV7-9 TGTGCCAGCAGCTTATCAGGGAATCAGCCCCAGCATTTT CASSLSGNQPQHF
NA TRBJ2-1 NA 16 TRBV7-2 TGTGCCAGCAGCCCCACGGCCTTAGCGACTGGACATGAGCAGTTCTTC CASSPTALATGHEQFF
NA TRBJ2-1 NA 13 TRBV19 TGTGCCAGTAGCCGAACAGAATACAATGAGCAGTTCTTC CASSRTEYNEQFF
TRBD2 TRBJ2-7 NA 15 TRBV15 TGTGCCACCAGCAGAGGCGGACTAGCGGCCTACGAGCAGTACTTC CATSRGGLAAYEQYF
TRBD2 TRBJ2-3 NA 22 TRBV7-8 TGTGCCAGCAGCTCTATAGGAGCGACTAGCGGGAGGGAGACCCGGGGCCGCGATACGCAGTATTTT CASSSIGATSGRETRGRDTQYF
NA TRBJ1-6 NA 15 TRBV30 TGTGCCTGGACGCACGGGGGGAATTTGGATTCACCCCTCCACTTT CAWTHGGNLDSPLHF
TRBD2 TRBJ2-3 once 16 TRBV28 TGTGCCAGCAAGACAAGCGGGAGGAGTTTCACAGATACGCAGTATTTT CASKTSGRSFTDTQYF
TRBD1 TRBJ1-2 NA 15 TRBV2 TGTGCCAGCAGGACGACGGGACAGGTCACCTATGGCTACACCTTC CASRTTGQVTYGYTF
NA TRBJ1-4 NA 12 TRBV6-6 TGTGCCAGCACCCCGAACAGCGAAAAACTGTTTTTT CASTPNSEKLFF
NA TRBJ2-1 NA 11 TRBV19 TGTGCCAGTAGTATTATCGATGAGCAGTTCTTC CASSIIDEQFF
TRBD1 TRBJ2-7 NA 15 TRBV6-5 TGTGCCAGCAGTTATGGAAGGACAGGGGAAGGCGAGCAGTACTTC CASSYGRTGEGEQYF
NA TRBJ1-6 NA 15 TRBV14 TGTGCCAGTCTTTTCGGTGGGCAGGGCGATTCACCCCTCCACTTT CASLFGGQGDSPLHF
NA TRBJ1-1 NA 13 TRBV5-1 TGCGCCAGCAGCCTTTTTATGAACACTGAAGCTTTCTTT CASSLFMNTEAFF
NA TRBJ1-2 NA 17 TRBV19 TGTGCCAGTACTGCTGATGGGCGTGGCCGAAAGGACTATGGCTACACCTTC CASTADGRGRKDYGYTF